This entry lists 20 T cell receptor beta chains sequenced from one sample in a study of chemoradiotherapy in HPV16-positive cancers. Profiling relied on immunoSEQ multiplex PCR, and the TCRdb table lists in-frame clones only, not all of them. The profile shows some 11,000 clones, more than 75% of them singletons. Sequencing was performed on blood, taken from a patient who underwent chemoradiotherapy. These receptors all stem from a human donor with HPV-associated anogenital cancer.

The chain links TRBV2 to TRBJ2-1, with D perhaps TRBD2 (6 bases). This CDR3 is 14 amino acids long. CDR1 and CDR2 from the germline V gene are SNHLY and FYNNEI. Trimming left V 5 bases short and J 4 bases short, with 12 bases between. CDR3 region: CASSMASVYNEQFF. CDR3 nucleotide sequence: TGTGCCAGCAGTATGGCTAGCGTTTACAATGAGCAGTTCTTC.

The CDR3 spells CASIRQPRGNPQHF. The CDR3 bases are TGTGCCAGCATAAGACAGCCGAGGGGAAATCCCCAGCATTTT. The rearrangement links TRBV2 to TRBJ1-5, with D tentatively TRBD1 (5 bases). Germline CDR1 SNHLY, CDR2 FYNNEI. Trimming took 7 bases from V and 10 from J, leaving 20 bases between them. This CDR3 spans 14 amino acids. Full variable domain (rest looked up from reference TRBV2 and TRBJ1-5): EPEVTQTPSHQVTQMGQEVILRCVPISNHLYFYWYRQILGQKVEFLVSFYNNEISEKSEIFDDQFSVERPDGSNFTLKIRSTKLEDSAMYFCASIRQPRGNPQHFGDGTRLSIL.

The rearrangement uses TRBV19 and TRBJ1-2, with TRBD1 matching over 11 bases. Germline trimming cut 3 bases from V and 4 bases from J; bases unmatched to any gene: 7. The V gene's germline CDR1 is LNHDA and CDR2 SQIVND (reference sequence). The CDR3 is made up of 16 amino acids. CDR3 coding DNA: TGTGCCAGTAGTATCCGCGGACAGGGGGCTACCTATGGCTACACCTTC. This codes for CASSIRGQGATYGYTF.

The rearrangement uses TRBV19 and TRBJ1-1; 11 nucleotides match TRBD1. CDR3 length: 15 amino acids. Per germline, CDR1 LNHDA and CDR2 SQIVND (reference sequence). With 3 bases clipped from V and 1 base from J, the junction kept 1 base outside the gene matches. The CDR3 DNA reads TGTGCCAGTAGTATCGGGACAGGGGGGAACACTGAAGCTTTCTTT. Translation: CASSIGTGGNTEAFF.

Here the CDR3 DNA reads TGTGCCAGCAGCGTAGGTCCGGGACAGGGGTCAGATACGCAGTATTTT. This translates into CASSVGPGQGSDTQYF. The chain recombines TRBV9 with TRBJ2-3; 10 nucleotides line up with TRBD1. This CDR3 region has 16 residues. The trim removed 0 bases at V and 4 bases at J, leaving 5 bases unmatched. Germline V gene lookup returns CDR1 SGDLS and CDR2 YYNGEE.

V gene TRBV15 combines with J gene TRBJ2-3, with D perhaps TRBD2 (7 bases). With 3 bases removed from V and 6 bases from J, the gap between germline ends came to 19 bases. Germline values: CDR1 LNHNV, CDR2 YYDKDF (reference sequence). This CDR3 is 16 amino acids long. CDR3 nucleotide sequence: TGTGCCACCAGCAGTTCTCCCGAGGGGGGGACCGATACGCAGTATTTT. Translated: CATSSSPEGGTDTQYF.

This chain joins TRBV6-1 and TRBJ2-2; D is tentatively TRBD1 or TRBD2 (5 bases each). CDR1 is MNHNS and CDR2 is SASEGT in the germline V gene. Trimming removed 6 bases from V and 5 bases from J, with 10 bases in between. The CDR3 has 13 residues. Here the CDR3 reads CASRKGETGELFF. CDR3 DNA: TGTGCCAGCAGGAAAGGGGAGACCGGGGAGCTGTTTTTT.

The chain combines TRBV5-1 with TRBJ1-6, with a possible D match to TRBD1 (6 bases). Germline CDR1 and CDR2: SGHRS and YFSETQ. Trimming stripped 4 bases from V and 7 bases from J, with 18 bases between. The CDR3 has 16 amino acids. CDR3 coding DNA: TGCGCCAGCAGCACGGACTCAGGGGAGGGGAATTCACCCCTCCACTTT. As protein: CASSTDSGEGNSPLHF.

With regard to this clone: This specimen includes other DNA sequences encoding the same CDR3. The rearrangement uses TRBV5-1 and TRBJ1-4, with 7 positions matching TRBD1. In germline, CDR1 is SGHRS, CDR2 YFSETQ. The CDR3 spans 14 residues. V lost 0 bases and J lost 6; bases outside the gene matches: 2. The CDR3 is CASSLGQGDEKLFF. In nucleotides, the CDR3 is TGCGCCAGCAGCTTGGGACAGGGAGATGAAAAACTGTTTTTT.

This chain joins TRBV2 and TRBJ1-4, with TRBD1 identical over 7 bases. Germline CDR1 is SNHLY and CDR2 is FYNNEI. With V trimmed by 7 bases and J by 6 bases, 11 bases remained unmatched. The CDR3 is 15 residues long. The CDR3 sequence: CASIIEGGAYEKLFF. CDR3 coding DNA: TGTGCCAGCATTATTGAAGGGGGCGCGTATGAAAAACTGTTTTTT. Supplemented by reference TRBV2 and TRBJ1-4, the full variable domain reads EPEVTQTPSHQVTQMGQEVILRCVPISNHLYFYWYRQILGQKVEFLVSFYNNEISEKSEIFDDQFSVERPDGSNFTLKIRSTKLEDSAMYFCASIIEGGAYEKLFFGSGTQLSVL.

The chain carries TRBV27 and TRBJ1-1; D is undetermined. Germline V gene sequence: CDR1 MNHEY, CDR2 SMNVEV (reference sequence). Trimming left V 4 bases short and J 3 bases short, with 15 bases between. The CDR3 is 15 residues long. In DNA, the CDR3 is TGTGCCAGCAGTTACCAAAATGTGGGCCACACTGAAGCTTTCTTT. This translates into CASSYQNVGHTEAFF.

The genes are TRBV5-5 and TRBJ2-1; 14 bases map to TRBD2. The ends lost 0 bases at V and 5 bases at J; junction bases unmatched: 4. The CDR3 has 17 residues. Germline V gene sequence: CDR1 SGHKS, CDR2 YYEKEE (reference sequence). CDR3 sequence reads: CASSLAGLAGGNNEQFF. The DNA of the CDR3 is TGTGCCAGCAGCTTGGCAGGACTAGCGGGGGGTAACAATGAGCAGTTCTTC.

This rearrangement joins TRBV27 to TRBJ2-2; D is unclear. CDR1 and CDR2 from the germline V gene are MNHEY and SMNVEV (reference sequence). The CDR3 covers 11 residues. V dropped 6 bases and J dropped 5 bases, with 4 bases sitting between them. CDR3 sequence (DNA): TGTGCCAGCAGGTTAACCGGGGAGCTGTTTTTT. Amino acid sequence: CASRLTGELFF.

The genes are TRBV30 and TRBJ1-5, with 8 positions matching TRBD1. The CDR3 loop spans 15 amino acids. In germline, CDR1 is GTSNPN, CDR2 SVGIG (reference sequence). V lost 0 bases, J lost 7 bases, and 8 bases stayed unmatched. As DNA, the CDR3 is TGTGCCTGGAGTGTAAGGGCAGGGGGCGAGCAGCCCCAGCATTTT. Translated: CAWSVRAGGEQPQHF.

CDR3 sequence: CASSEERGVNEQFF. DNA of the CDR3: TGTGCCAGCAGTGAAGAGCGGGGGGTCAATGAGCAGTTCTTC. The rearrangement links TRBV2 to TRBJ2-1; 9 positions match TRBD2. The germline gives CDR1 SNHLY, CDR2 FYNNEI. The V gene end was trimmed by 1 base and the J gene end by 6 bases; junction bases not matched to a gene: 1. The CDR3 contains 14 residues.

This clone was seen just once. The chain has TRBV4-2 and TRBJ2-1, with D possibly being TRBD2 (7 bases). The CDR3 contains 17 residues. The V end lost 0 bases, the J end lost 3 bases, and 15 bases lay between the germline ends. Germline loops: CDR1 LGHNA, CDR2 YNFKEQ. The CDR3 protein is CASSQEGGRGNYNEQFF. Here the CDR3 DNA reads TGTGCCAGCAGCCAAGAGGGGGGGCGGGGGAACTACAATGAGCAGTTCTTC.

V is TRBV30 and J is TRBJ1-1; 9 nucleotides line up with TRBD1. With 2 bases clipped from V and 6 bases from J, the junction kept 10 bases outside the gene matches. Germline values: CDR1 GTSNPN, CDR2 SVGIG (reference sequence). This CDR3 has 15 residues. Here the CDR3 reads CAWSRVDRGRSEAFF. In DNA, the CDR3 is TGTGCCTGGAGTCGGGTGGACAGGGGACGTTCTGAAGCTTTCTTT.

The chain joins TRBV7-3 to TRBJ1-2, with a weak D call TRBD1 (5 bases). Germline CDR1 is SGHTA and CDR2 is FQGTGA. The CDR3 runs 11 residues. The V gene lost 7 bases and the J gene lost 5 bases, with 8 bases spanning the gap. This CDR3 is CASIGAYGYTF. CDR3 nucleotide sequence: TGTGCCAGCATAGGGGCTTATGGCTACACCTTC.

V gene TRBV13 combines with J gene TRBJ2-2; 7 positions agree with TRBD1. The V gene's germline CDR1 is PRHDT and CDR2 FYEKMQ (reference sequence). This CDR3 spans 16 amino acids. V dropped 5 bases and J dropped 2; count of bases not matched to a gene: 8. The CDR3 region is CASSRRTGLNTGELFF. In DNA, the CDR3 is TGTGCCAGCAGCCGCCGGACAGGCCTAAACACCGGGGAGCTGTTTTTT.

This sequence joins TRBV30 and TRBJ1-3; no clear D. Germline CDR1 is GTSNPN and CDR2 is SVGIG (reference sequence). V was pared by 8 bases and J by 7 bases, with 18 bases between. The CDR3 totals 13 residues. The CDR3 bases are TGTGCCGCCGAGGGAGAGGCGTGGAACACCATATATTTT. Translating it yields CAAEGEAWNTIYF.